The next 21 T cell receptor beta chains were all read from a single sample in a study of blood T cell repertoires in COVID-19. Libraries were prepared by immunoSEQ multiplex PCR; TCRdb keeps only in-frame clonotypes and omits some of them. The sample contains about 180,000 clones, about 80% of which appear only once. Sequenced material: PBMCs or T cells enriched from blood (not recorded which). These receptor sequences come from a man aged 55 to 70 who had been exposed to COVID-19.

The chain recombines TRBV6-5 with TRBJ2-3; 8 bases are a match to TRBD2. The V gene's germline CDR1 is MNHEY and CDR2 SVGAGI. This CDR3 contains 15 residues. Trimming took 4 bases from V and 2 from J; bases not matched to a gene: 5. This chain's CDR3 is CASSSLAGLTDTQYF. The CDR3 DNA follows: TGTGCCAGCAGTTCCCTAGCGGGCCTCACAGATACGCAGTATTTT.

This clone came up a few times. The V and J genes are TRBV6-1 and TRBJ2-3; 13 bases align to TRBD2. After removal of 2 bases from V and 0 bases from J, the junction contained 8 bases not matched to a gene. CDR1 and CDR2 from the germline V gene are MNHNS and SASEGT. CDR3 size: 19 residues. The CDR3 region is CASSETPTSGRGSTDTQYF. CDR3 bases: TGTGCCAGCAGTGAAACCCCCACTAGCGGGAGGGGTAGCACAGATACGCAGTATTTT.

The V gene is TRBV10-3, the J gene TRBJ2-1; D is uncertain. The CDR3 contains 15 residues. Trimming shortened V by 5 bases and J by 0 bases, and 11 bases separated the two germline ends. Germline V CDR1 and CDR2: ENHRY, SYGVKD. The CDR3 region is CAISPHTNSYNEQFF. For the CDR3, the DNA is TGTGCCATCAGTCCTCATACAAACTCCTACAATGAGCAGTTCTTC.

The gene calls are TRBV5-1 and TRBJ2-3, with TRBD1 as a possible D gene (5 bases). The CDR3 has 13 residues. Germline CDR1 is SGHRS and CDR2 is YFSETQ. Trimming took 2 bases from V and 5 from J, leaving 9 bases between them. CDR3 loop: CASSFQGLDTQYF. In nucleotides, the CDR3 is TGCGCCAGCAGCTTCCAGGGTTTAGATACGCAGTATTTT.

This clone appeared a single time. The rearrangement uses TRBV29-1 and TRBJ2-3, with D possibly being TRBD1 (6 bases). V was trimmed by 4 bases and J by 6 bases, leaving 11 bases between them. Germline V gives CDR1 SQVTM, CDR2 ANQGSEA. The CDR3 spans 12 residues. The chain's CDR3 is CSVVMGADTQYF. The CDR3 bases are TGCAGCGTTGTGATGGGGGCGGATACGCAGTATTTT.

CDR3 loop: CASTRYPDRDPEAFF. The DNA for the CDR3 is TGTGCCAGTACCCGTTACCCCGACAGGGACCCTGAAGCTTTCTTT. The V call is TRBV19, the J call TRBJ1-1, with TRBD1 identical over 7 bases. Germline-derived CDR1 and CDR2 are LNHDA and SQIVND (reference sequence). V gave up 7 bases and J gave up 6 bases; unmatched junction bases: 14. The CDR3 sequence is 15 residues long.

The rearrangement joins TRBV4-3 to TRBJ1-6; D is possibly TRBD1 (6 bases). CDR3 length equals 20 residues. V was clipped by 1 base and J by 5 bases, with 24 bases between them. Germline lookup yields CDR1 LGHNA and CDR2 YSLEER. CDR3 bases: TGCGCCAGCAGCCAAGCGCGCGCGACCAGGGGATCCCGGAATAATTCACCCCTCCACTTT. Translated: CASSQARATRGSRNNSPLHF.

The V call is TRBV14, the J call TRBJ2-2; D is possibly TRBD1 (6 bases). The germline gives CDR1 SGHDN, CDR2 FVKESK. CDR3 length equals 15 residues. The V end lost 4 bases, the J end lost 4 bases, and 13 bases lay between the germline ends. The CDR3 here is CASSPGQTFTGELFF. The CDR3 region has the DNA TGTGCCAGCAGCCCAGGACAGACTTTCACCGGGGAGCTGTTTTTT.

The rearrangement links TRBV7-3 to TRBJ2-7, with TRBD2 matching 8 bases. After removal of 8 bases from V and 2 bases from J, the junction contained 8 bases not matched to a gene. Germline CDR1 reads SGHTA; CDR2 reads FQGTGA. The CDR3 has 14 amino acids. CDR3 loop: CASQAGEPPYEQYF. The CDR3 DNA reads TGTGCCAGCCAAGCGGGAGAGCCGCCCTACGAGCAGTACTTC.

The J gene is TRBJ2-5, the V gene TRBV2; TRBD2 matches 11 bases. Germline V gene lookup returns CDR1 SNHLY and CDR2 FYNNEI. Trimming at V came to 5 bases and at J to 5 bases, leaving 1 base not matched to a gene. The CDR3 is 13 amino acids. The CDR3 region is CASSWTSGETQYF. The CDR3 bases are TGTGCCAGCAGTTGGACTAGCGGGGAGACCCAGTACTTC.

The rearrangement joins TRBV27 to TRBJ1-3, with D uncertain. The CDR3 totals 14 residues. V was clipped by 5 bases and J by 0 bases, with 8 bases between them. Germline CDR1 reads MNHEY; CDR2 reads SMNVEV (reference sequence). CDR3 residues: CASSVGSSGNTIYF. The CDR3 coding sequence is TGTGCCAGCAGTGTAGGGAGCTCTGGAAACACCATATATTTT.

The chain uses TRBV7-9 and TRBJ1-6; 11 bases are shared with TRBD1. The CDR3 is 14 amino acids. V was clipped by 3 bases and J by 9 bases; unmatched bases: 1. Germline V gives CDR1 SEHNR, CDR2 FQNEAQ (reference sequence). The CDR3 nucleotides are TGTGCCAGCAGCTTCGGGACAGGGGGTTCACCCCTCCACTTT. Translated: CASSFGTGGSPLHF. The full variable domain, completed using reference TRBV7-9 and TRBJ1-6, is DTGVSQNPRHKITKRGQNVTFRCDPISEHNRLYWYRQTLGQGPEFLTYFQNEAQLEKSRLLSDRFSAERPKGSFSTLEIQRTEQGDSAMYLCASSFGTGGSPLHFGNGTRLTVT.

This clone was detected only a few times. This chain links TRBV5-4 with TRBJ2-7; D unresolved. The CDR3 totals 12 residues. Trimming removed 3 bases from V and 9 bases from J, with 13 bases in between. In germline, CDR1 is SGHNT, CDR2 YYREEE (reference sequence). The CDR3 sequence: CASSSISQLQYF. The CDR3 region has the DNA TGTGCCAGCAGCTCTATTTCGCAATTGCAGTACTTC.

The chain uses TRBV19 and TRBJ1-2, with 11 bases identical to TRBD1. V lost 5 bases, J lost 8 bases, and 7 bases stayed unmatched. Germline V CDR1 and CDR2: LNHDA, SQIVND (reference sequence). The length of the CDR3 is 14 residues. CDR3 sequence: CASSGEGQGGGYTF. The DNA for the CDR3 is TGTGCCAGTAGTGGAGAGGGACAGGGGGGCGGCTACACCTTC. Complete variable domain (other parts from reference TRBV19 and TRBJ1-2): DGGITQSPKYLFRKEGQNVTLSCEQNLNHDAMYWYRQDPGQGLRLIYYSQIVNDFQKGDIAEGYSVSREKKESFPLTVTSAQKNPTAFYLCASSGEGQGGGYTFGSGTRLTVV.

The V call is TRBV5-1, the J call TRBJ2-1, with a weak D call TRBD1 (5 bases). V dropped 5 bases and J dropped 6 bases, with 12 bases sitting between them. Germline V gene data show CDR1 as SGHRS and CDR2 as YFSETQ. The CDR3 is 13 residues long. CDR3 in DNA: TGCGCCAGCAGGAAAGACAGTCCCAATGAGCAGTTCTTC. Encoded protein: CASRKDSPNEQFF.

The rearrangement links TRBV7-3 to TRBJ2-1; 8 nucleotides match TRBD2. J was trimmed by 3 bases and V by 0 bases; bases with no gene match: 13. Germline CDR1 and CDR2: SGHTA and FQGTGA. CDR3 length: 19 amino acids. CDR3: CASSLTSALAAGGYNEQFF. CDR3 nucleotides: TGTGCCAGCAGCTTAACTTCGGCGCTAGCGGCGGGGGGCTACAATGAGCAGTTCTTC.

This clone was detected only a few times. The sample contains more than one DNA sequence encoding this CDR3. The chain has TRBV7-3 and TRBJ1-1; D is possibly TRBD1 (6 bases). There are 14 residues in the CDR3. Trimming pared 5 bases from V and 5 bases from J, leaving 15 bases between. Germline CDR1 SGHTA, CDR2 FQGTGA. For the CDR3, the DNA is TGTGCCAGCAGCCTTAACAGGGTTGGGACTGAAGCTTTCTTT. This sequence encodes CASSLNRVGTEAFF.

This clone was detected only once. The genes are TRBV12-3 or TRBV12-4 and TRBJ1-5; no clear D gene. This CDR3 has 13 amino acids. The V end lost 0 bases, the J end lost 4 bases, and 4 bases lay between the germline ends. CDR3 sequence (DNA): TGTGCCAGCAGTTTAGCCCAAAATCAGCCCCAGCATTTT. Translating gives CASSLAQNQPQHF.

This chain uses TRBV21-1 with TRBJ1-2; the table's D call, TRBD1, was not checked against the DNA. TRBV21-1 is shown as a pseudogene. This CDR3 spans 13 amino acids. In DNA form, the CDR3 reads TGTGCCAGCAGCAAAAAGGGGAAAAGAGGCTACACCTTC. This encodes CASSKKGKRGYTF.

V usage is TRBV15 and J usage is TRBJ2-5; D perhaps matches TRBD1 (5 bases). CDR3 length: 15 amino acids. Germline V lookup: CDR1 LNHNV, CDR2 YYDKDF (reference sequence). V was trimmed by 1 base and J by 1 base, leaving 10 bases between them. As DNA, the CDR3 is TGTGCCACCAGCAGAGTAGGTGGGGCCCAAGAGACCCAGTACTTC. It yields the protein CATSRVGGAQETQYF.

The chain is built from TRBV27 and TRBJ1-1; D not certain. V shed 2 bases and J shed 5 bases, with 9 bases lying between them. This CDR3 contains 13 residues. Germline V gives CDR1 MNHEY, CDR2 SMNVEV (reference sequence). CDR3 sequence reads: CASSLIAGTEAFF. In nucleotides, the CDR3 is TGTGCCAGCAGTTTAATAGCTGGAACTGAAGCTTTCTTT.